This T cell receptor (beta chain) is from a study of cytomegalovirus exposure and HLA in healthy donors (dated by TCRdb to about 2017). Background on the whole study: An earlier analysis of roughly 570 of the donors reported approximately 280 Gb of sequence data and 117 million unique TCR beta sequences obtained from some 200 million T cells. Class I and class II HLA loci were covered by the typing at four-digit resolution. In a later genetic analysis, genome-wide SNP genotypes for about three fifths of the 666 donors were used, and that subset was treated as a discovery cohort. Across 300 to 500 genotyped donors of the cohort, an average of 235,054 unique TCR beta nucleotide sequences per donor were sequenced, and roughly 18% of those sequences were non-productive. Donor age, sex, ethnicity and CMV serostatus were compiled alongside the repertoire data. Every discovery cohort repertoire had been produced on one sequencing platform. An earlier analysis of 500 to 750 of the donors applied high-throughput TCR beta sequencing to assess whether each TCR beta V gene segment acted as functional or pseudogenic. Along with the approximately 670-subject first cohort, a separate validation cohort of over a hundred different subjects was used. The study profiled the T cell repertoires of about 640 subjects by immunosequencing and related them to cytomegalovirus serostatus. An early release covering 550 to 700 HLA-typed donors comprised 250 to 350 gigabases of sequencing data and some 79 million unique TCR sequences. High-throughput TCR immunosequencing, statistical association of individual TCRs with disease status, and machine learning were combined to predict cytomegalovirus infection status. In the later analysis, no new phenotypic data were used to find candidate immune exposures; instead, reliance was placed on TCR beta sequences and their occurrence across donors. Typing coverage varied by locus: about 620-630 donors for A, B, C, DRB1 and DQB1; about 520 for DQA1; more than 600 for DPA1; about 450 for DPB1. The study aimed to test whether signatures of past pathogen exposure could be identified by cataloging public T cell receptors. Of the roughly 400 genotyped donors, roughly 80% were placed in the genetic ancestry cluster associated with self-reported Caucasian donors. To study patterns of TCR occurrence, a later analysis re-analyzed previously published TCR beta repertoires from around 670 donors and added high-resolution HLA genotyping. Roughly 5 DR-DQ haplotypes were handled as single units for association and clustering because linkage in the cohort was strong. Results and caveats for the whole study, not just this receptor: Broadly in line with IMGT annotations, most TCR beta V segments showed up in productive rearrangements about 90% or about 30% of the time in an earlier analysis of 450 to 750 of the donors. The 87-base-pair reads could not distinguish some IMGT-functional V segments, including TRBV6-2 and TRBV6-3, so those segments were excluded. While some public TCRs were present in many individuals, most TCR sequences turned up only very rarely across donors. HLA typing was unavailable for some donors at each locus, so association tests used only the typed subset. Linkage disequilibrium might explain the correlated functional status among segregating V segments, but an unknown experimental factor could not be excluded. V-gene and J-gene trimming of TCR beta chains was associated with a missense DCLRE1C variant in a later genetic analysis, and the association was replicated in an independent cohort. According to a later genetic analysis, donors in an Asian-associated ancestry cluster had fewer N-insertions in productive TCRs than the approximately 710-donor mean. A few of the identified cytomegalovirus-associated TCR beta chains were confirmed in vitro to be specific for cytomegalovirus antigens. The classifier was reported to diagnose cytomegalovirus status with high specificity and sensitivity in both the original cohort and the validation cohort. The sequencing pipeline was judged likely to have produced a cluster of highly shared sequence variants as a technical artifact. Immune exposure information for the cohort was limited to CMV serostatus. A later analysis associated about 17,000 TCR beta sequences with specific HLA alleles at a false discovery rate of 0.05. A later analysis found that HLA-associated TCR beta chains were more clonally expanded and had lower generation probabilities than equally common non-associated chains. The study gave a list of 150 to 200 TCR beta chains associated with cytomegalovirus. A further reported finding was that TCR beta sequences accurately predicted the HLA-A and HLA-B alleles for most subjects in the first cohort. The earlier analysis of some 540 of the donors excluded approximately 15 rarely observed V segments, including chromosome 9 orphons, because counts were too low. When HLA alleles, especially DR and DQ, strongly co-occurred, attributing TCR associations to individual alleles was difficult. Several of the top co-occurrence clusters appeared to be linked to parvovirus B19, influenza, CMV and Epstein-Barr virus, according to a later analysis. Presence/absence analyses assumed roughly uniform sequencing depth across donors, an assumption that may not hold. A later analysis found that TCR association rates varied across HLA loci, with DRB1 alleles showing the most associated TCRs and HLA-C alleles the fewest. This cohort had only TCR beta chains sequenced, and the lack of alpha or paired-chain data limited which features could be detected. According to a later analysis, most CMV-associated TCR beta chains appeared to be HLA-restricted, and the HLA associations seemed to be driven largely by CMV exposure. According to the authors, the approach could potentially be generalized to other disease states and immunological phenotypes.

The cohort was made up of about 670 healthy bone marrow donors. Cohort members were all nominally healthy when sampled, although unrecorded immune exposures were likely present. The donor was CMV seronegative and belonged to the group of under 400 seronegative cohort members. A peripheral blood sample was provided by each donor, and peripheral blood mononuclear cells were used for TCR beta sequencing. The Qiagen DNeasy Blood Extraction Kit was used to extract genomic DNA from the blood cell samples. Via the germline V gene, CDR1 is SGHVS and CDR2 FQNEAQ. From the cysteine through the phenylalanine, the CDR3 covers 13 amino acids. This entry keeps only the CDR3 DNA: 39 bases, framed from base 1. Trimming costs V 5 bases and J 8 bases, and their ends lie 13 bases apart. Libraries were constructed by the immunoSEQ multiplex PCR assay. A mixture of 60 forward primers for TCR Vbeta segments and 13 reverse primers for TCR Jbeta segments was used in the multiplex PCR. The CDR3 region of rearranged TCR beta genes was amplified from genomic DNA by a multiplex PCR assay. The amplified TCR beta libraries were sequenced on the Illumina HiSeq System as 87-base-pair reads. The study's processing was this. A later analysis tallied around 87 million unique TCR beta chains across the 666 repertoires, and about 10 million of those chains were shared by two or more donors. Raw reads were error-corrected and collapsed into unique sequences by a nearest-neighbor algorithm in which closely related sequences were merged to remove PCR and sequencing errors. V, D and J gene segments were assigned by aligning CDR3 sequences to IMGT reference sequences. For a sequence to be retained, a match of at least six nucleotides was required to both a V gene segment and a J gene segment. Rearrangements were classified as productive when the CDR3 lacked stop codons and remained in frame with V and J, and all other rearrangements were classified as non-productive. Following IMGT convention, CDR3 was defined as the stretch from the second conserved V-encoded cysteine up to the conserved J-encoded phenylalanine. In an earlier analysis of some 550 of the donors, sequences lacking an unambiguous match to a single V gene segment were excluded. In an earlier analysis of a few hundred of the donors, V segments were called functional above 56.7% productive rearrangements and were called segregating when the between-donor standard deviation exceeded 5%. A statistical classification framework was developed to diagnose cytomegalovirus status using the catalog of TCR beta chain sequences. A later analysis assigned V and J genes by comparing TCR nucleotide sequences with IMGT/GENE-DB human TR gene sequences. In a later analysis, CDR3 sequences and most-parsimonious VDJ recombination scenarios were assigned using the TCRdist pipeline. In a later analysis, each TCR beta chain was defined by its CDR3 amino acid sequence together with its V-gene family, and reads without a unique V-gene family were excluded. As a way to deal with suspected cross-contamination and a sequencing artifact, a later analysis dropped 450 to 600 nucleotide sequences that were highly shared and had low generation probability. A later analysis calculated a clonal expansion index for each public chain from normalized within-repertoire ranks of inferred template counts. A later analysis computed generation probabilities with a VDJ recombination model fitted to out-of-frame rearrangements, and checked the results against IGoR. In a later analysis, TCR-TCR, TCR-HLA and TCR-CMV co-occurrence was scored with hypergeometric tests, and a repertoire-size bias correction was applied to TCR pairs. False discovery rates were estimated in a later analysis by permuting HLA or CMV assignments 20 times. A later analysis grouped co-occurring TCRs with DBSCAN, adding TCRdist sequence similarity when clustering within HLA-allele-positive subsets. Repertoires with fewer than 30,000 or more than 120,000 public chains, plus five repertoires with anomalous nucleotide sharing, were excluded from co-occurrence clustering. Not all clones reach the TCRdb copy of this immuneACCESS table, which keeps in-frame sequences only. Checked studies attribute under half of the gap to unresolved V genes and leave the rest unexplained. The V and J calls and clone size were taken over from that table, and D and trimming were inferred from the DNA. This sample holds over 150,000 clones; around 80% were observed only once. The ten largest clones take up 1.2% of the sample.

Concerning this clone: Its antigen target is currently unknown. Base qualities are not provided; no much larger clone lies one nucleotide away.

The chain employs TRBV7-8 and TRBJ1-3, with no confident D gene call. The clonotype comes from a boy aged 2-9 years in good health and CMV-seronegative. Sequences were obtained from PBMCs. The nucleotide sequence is TGTGCCAGCAGCCCCCGAACGGTGGACACCATATATTTT. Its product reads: CASSPRTVDTIYF.